This TCR beta chain was observed in a study of T cell repertoires in cytomegalovirus infection. About the research overall: CMV infection together with matching HLA type was indicated by public TCR beta signatures. Study-level points and caveats: Pooled public TCR beta family frequency picked out CMV carriers with the relevant HLA. HLA-C-restricted CMV-specific TCR beta clonotypes prevailed in the ex vivo response.

The V gene's germline CDR1 is SGHAT and CDR2 FQNNGV. The CDR3 covers 17 residues. The junction had 13 bases not matched to a gene; V was cut back by 5 bases and J by 5 bases. This clonotype showed up many times. Its antigen is as yet unknown. TCRdb reprocessed the reads via MiXCR and lists one record per CDR3 protein. Here the sample spans about 130,000 distinct CDR3 sequences, roughly 9% being singletons. This rearrangement joins TRBV11-2 to TRBJ2-3, with 10 positions matching TRBD2. This TCR was recovered from a human donor in good health (CMV status not recorded). Some clones in this sample may be carry-over from other donors' samples. The sequencing sample was made of PBMCs. CDR3 in amino acids: CASSPRRTSGRLDTQYF. The CDR3 region has the DNA TGTGCCAGCAGCCCTCGGAGGACTAGCGGTAGGCTAGATACGCAGTATTTT.